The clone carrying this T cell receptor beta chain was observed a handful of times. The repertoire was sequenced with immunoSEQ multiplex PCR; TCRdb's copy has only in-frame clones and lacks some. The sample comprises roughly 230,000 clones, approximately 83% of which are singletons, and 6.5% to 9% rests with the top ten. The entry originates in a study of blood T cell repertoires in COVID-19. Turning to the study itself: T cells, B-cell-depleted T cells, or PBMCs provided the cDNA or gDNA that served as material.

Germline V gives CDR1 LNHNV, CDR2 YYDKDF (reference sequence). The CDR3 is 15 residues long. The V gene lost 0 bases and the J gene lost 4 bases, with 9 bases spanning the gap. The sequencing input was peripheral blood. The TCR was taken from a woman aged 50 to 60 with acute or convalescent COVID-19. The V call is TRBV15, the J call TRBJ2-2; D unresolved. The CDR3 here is CATSRDKPTTGELFF. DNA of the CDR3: TGTGCCACCAGCAGAGATAAGCCTACCACCGGGGAGCTGTTTTTT.